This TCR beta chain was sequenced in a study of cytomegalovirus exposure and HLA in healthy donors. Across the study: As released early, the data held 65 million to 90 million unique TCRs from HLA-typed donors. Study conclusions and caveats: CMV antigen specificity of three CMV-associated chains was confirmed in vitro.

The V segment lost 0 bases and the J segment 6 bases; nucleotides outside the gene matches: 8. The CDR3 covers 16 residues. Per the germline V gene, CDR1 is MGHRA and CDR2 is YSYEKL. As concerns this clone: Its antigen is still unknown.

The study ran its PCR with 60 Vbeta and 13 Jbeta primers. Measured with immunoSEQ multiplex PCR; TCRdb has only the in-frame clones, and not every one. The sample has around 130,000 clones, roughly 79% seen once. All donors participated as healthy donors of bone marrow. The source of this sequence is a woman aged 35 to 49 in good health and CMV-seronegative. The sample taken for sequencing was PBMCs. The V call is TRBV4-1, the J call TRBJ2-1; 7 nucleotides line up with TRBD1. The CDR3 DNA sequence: TGCGCCAGCAGCCAAGATGTAGGACAGGCACTCAATGAGCAGTTCTTC. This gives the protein CASSQDVGQALNEQFF.